A single sample is the source of the 26 T cell receptor beta chains below, sequenced in a study of blood T cell repertoires in COVID-19. Profiling relied on immunoSEQ multiplex PCR, and the TCRdb table lists in-frame clones only, not all of them. The data contain approximately 190,000 clones, roughly four fifths of them seen just once; the ten biggest clones take up 5.5% to 7.5%. The specimen was peripheral blood. The receptor set was obtained from a middle-aged woman with acute or convalescent COVID-19.

This clone was seen ten or more times. The chain links TRBV7-9 to TRBJ1-2, with 9 bases aligning to TRBD1. Germline V CDR1 and CDR2: SEHNR, FQNEAQ (reference sequence). After removal of 5 bases from V and 4 bases from J, the junction contained 8 bases not matched to a gene. The CDR3 length is 15 residues. The CDR3 loop is CASSGTGTGTYGYTF. CDR3 coding DNA: TGTGCCAGCAGCGGGACAGGGACAGGGACCTATGGCTACACCTTC. The full variable domain, in which reference TRBV7-9 and TRBJ1-2 provide the parts outside the CDR3, is DTGVSQNPRHKITKRGQNVTFRCDPISEHNRLYWYRQTLGQGPEFLTYFQNEAQLEKSRLLSDRFSAERPKGSFSTLEIQRTEQGDSAMYLCASSGTGTGTYGYTFGSGTRLTVV.

Of note for this clone: One junction end does not reproduce the germline sequence, and a read error may be involved. This CDR3 is also generated by other DNA sequences in the sample. The chain is built from TRBV7-9 and TRBJ2-1; 12 bases map to TRBD2. The CDR3 runs 15 residues. Germline lookup yields CDR1 SEHNR and CDR2 FQNEAQ (reference sequence). The CDR3 bases are TGTGCCAGCAGCCTAGCGGGAGGGAGATACAATGAGCAGTTCTTC. Its translation: CASSLAGGRYNEQFF.

The J gene is TRBJ2-1, the V gene TRBV18; a weak D match, TRBD1 (5 bases). Trimming pared 8 bases from V and 5 bases from J, leaving 13 bases between. Germline values: CDR1 KGHSH, CDR2 LQKENI. The CDR3 length is 13 residues. CDR3 residues: CASVQTADNEQFF. CDR3 in DNA: TGTGCCAGCGTCCAGACAGCCGACAATGAGCAGTTCTTC. Drawing the rest from reference TRBV18 and TRBJ2-1, the complete variable domain is NAGVMQNPRHLVRRRGQEARLRCSPMKGHSHVYWYRQLPEEGLKFMVYLQKENIIDESGMPKERFSAEFPKEGPSILRIQQVVRGDSAAYFCASVQTADNEQFFGPGTRLTVL.

The J gene is TRBJ2-5, the V gene TRBV5-6; 11 bases map to TRBD2. The V and J ends lost 3 bases and 5 bases, in that order; junction bases with no gene match: 18. The CDR3 loop spans 19 amino acids. Germline V gene lookup returns CDR1 SGHDT and CDR2 YYEEEE. CDR3 in amino acids: CASSSLGLAGSLAEETQYF. CDR3 nucleotide sequence: TGTGCCAGCAGCTCATTAGGACTAGCGGGTTCATTGGCGGAGGAGACCCAGTACTTC.

The rearrangement joins TRBV16 to TRBJ2-7; 7 bases are a match to TRBD1. V dropped 4 bases and J dropped 7; count of bases not matched to a gene: 7. There are 13 residues in the CDR3. Germline CDR1 and CDR2: KGHSY and FQNENV. The CDR3 DNA reads as TGTGCCAGCAGCCGGCAAGGGGGCCCAGAGCAGTACTTC. It codes for CASSRQGGPEQYF. Full variable domain (rest looked up from reference TRBV16 and TRBJ2-7): GEEVAQTPKHLVRGEGQKAKLYCAPIKGHSYVFWYQQVLKNEFKFLISFQNENVFDETGMPKERFSAKCLPNSPCSLEIQATKLEDSAVYFCASSRQGGPEQYFGPGTRLTVT.

This chain links TRBV28 with TRBJ1-5; 8 nucleotides match TRBD1. The CDR3 is 14 amino acids. The germline gives CDR1 MDHEN, CDR2 SYDVKM. The V segment lost 5 bases and the J segment 5 bases; nucleotides outside the gene matches: 5. CDR3 nucleotide sequence: TGTGCCAGCAGTGTAGGGGACAGGTATCAGCCCCAGCATTTT. It specifies CASSVGDRYQPQHF.

This chain uses TRBV7-2 with TRBJ2-5, with 7 bases fitting TRBD1. CDR3 length: 15 residues. Germline V CDR1 and CDR2: SGHTA, FQGNSA. The J segment lost 5 bases and the V segment lost 2 bases, leaving 8 bases of the junction unmatched. CDR3 sequence reads: CASSLMGQLAETQYF. The CDR3 nucleotides are TGTGCCAGCAGCTTAATGGGACAGTTGGCGGAGACCCAGTACTTC.

This clone was counted once. The chain couples TRBV5-1 to TRBJ1-5; 8 nucleotides line up with TRBD1. CDR3 length: 15 residues. Germline V gives CDR1 SGHRS, CDR2 YFSETQ. V was clipped by 4 bases and J by 6 bases; unmatched bases: 9. CDR3 residues: CASSPDRGDGQPQHF. In nucleotides, the CDR3 is TGCGCCAGCAGCCCAGACAGGGGTGACGGTCAGCCCCAGCATTTT.

The V call is TRBV19, the J call TRBJ2-1; TRBD2 agrees at 8 bases. The CDR3 is made up of 17 amino acids. Losses at the gene ends were 5 bases for V and 2 bases for J; bases not matched to a gene: 11. CDR1 LNHDA and CDR2 SQIVND come from the germline V gene (reference sequence). CDR3 nucleotides: TGTGCCAGTAGTCCACCCTTAGCGGGAACCCCCTACAATGAGCAGTTCTTC. Translated: CASSPPLAGTPYNEQFF.

The chain is built from TRBV6-1 and TRBJ1-2; no clear D gene. From germline, CDR1 is MNHNS and CDR2 SASEGT. There are 13 residues in the CDR3. V was trimmed by 2 bases and J by 4 bases, leaving 8 bases between them. In DNA, the CDR3 is TGTGCCAGCAGTGAAACAGCTGGCTATGGCTACACCTTC. Protein: CASSETAGYGYTF.

The chain has TRBV6-6 and TRBJ1-2; the match to TRBD1 covers 7 bases. The germline CDR1 and CDR2 sequences are MNHNY and SVGAGI (reference sequence). The CDR3 sequence is 14 residues long. V lost 6 bases and J lost 6; bases outside the gene matches: 10. CDR3 residues: CASRGQFLYHGYTF. Written as DNA, the CDR3 is TGTGCCAGCAGGGGACAGTTCCTATACCATGGCTACACCTTC.

This chain uses TRBV6-2 or TRBV6-3 with TRBJ2-5, with TRBD2 identical over 8 bases. Looked up from germline, CDR1 is MNHEY and CDR2 is SVGEGT. Trimming removed 2 bases from V and 5 bases from J; junction bases left unmatched: 4. The CDR3 runs 14 residues. The CDR3 spells CASSYAGGGETQYF. Written as DNA, the CDR3 is TGTGCCAGCAGTTACGCGGGGGGCGGCGAGACCCAGTACTTC.

The V gene is TRBV11-2, the J gene TRBJ1-2, with 12 positions matching TRBD1. The CDR3 covers 15 residues. Germline-derived CDR1 and CDR2 are SGHAT and FQNNGV. J lost 2 bases, V lost 5 bases, and 3 bases had no gene match. The CDR3 DNA sequence: TGTGCCAGCAGCCTCGGGACAGGGGGCAACTATGGCTACACCTTC. The encoded protein is CASSLGTGGNYGYTF.

This clone was recorded a few times. V usage is TRBV29-1 and J usage is TRBJ2-3, with TRBD1 as a possible D gene (6 bases). The length of the CDR3 is 16 residues. The germline CDR1 and CDR2 sequences are SQVTM and ANQGSEA. V lost 8 bases and J 3 bases, leaving 24 bases between the germline ends. The CDR3 DNA is TGCAGCACCGCCGTAGGGGGTAAAAGTAGGACAGATACGCAGTATTTT. It is translated as CSTAVGGKSRTDTQYF.

V usage is TRBV4-2 and J usage is TRBJ1-1, with a possible D match to TRBD1 (6 bases). V was pared by 0 bases and J by 0 bases, with 8 bases between. Germline loops: CDR1 LGHNA, CDR2 YNFKEQ. The CDR3 runs 15 residues. CDR3: CASSQDDRMNTEAFF. In DNA, the CDR3 is TGTGCCAGCAGCCAAGATGACAGGATGAACACTGAAGCTTTCTTT.

The V call is TRBV3-1 (or the pseudogene TRBV3-2), the J call TRBJ2-7, with 9 positions matching TRBD2. Germline values: CDR1 LGHDT, CDR2 YNNKEL (reference sequence). The CDR3 extends over 17 amino acids. Unmatched junction bases numbered 13, after V lost 2 bases and J lost 5 bases. The CDR3 sequence is CASSQRILAGEEDEQYF. CDR3 nucleotides: TGTGCCAGCAGCCAAAGGATTTTAGCGGGAGAGGAAGACGAGCAGTACTTC.

There are a few counts of this clone. The rearrangement links TRBV6-4 to TRBJ2-1; D gene unclear. The CDR3 is 16 residues long. CDR1 MRHNA and CDR2 SNTAGT come from the germline V gene. V lost 0 bases to trimming and J lost 4 bases, with 13 bases between them. The CDR3 here is CASSDSLRLSYNEQFF. The CDR3 region has the DNA TGTGCCAGCAGTGACTCCTTGCGGCTATCTTACAATGAGCAGTTCTTC.

The chain uses TRBV2 and TRBJ2-5; 8 bases agree with TRBD1. CDR3 length equals 15 residues. Germline CDR1 is SNHLY and CDR2 is FYNNEI. V lost 4 bases to trimming and J lost 4 bases; unmatched junction nucleotides: 8. As DNA, the CDR3 is TGTGCCAGCAGTGGAGACAGGGGAGGAGGAGAGACCCAGTACTTC. It is translated as CASSGDRGGGETQYF.

The chain employs TRBV27 and TRBJ2-6, with D tentatively TRBD2 (5 bases). V was pared by 5 bases and J by 1 base, with 12 bases between. The CDR3 loop spans 16 amino acids. Germline V lookup: CDR1 MNHEY, CDR2 SMNVEV (reference sequence). The CDR3 is CASSPLGASGANVLTF. The CDR3 coding sequence is TGTGCCAGCAGTCCACTAGGAGCGTCTGGGGCCAACGTCCTGACTTTC.

V usage is TRBV27 and J usage is TRBJ2-1, with 9 bases matching TRBD2. Germline V gene lookup returns CDR1 MNHEY and CDR2 SMNVEV (reference sequence). The CDR3 has 14 amino acids. J gave up 3 bases and V 6 bases, and 3 bases lay outside the gene matches. CDR3 coding DNA: TGTGCCAGCAGCCTAGCGGGAAACTACAATGAGCAGTTCTTC. As protein: CASSLAGNYNEQFF.

The rearrangement uses TRBV3-1 (or the pseudogene TRBV3-2) and TRBJ2-2; D gene unclear. The ends were cut back, 0 bases at V and 4 bases at J, with 12 bases in the middle. This CDR3 is 16 amino acids long. The germline V gene encodes CDR1 LGHDT and CDR2 YNNKEL (reference sequence). The CDR3 region has the DNA TGTGCCAGCAGCCAAGAATCCCTCCCCGGCACCGGGGAGCTGTTTTTT. Translated: CASSQESLPGTGELFF.

The gene calls are TRBV30 and TRBJ1-2, with D perhaps TRBD1 (5 bases). Germline values: CDR1 GTSNPN, CDR2 SVGIG (reference sequence). The CDR3 is 15 amino acids. The V end lost 8 bases, the J end lost 1 base, and 20 bases lay between the germline ends. The CDR3: CARMGGTTHNYGYTF. DNA for the CDR3: TGTGCCCGGATGGGCGGGACCACCCATAACTATGGCTACACCTTC.

The chain carries TRBV18 and TRBJ1-6; 9 bases agree with TRBD1. V dropped 3 bases and J dropped 13; count of bases not matched to a gene: 13. Germline V gene data show CDR1 as KGHSH and CDR2 as LQKENI. The CDR3 length is 16 residues. CDR3: CASSPSTTGTGNPLHF. The DNA of the CDR3 is TGTGCCAGCTCACCTTCTACCACCGGGACAGGGAATCCCCTCCACTTT. Filled out from reference TRBV18 and TRBJ1-6, the complete variable domain reads NAGVMQNPRHLVRRRGQEARLRCSPMKGHSHVYWYRQLPEEGLKFMVYLQKENIIDESGMPKERFSAEFPKEGPSILRIQQVVRGDSAAYFCASSPSTTGTGNPLHFGNGTRLTVT.

The chain joins TRBV7-3 to TRBJ2-3, with TRBD2 matching 9 bases. This CDR3 is 15 amino acids long. Trimming cost V 2 bases and J 1 base; bases outside gene matches: 1. Germline CDR1 and CDR2: SGHTA and FQGTGA. CDR3 bases: TGTGCCAGCAGCTTATCTAGCGGGGGCACAGATACGCAGTATTTT. It is translated as CASSLSSGGTDTQYF.

This chain joins TRBV5-8 and TRBJ1-5, with D unclear. Germline loops: CDR1 SGHTS, CDR2 YDEGEE. This CDR3 is 15 amino acids long. V dropped 0 bases and J dropped 6 bases, with 13 bases sitting between them. CDR3 loop: CASSLGAYSRQPQHF. CDR3 DNA: TGTGCCAGCAGCTTGGGGGCCTACAGTCGTCAGCCCCAGCATTTT.

The chain recombines TRBV24-1 with TRBJ2-1; TRBD2 matches at 7 bases. V lost 6 bases and J lost 6; bases outside the gene matches: 10. CDR3 length: 15 amino acids. CDR1 is KGHDR and CDR2 is SFDVKD in the germline V gene. CDR3 residues: CATSRPGLDRNEQFF. CDR3 DNA sequence: TGTGCCACCAGTAGGCCCGGACTAGACCGCAATGAGCAGTTCTTC.